A single sample is the source of the 29 T cell receptor beta chains below, sequenced in a study of T-cell memory formation after mild COVID-19. TCRdb recomputed calls from the 5' RACE reads with MiXCR, one row per CDR3 protein. The sample includes roughly 250,000 distinct CDR3 sequences, 16% of them seen just once. Specimen: PBMCs or a T cell subset sorted from them (not recorded which). All receptors derive from a man younger than 30 who had mild COVID-19 (a few samples of this study predate the infection). Cell type and time point are not known.

The J gene is TRBJ1-4, the V gene TRBV19, with 9 bases matching TRBD1. The germline gives CDR1 LNHDA, CDR2 SQIVND (reference sequence). CDR3 length: 18 residues. V gave up 3 bases and J gave up 2 bases; unmatched junction bases: 10. The CDR3 nucleotides read TGTGCCAGTAGTATCCGCGGGACAGGGAATCCGACTAATGAAAAACTGTTTTTT. Translated, it gives CASSIRGTGNPTNEKLFF.

This clonotype was picked up many times. V and J are TRBV5-1 and TRBJ2-1; 8 bases fit TRBD2. The ends lost 0 bases at V and 5 bases at J; junction bases unmatched: 7. Germline-derived CDR1 and CDR2 are SGHRS and YFSETQ. The CDR3 covers 16 residues. Here the CDR3 reads CASSLAGGLGNNEQFF. In nucleotides, the CDR3 is TGCGCCAGCAGCTTGGCCGGGGGACTAGGGAACAATGAGCAGTTCTTC.

The chain joins TRBV27 to TRBJ2-7; tentatively, D is TRBD2 (6 bases). With 3 bases removed from V and 3 bases from J, the gap between germline ends came to 12 bases. This CDR3 comprises 14 residues. Germline values: CDR1 MNHEY, CDR2 SMNVEV (reference sequence). The CDR3 region is CASSFAGSGYEQYV. The CDR3 nucleotides read TGTGCCAGCAGTTTCGCGGGGTCCGGCTACGAGCAGTACGTC.

In this sample, this clonotype turned up a few times. The chain recombines TRBV19 with TRBJ1-3; no reliable D call. The CDR3 runs 13 residues. V shed 7 bases and J shed 0 bases, with 7 bases lying between them. The germline V gene has CDR1 LNHDA and CDR2 SQIVND (reference sequence). The CDR3 DNA reads TGTGCCAGTAAGACCGACTCTGGAAACACCATATATTTT. Protein: CASKTDSGNTIYF.

This clonotype was counted a few times. The rearrangement uses TRBV29-1 and TRBJ1-3; a weak D match, TRBD1 (6 bases). The V end lost 7 bases, the J end lost 0 bases, and 16 bases lay between the germline ends. The CDR3 length is 15 residues. Germline V lookup: CDR1 SQVTM, CDR2 ANQGSEA. This CDR3 reads CSAGGPGNSGNTIYF. CDR3 DNA sequence: TGCAGCGCCGGGGGGCCAGGAAACTCTGGAAACACCATATATTTT.

The chain couples TRBV7-8 to TRBJ1-6; D gene unclear. Germline values: CDR1 SGHVS, CDR2 FQNEAQ. The CDR3 totals 17 residues. V lost 5 bases and J lost 0, with 14 bases in between. The CDR3 bases are TGTGCCAGCAGCCCAAATTCTGCGAGCTCCTATAATTCACCCCTCCACTTT. Its protein product is CASSPNSASSYNSPLHF.

Only a few counts were recorded for this clonotype. The genes are TRBV7-2 and TRBJ1-5; the D is unclear. The germline V and J ends were trimmed by 1 base and 11 bases, with 21 bases remaining between them. This CDR3 spans 16 amino acids. Per germline, CDR1 SGHTA and CDR2 FQGNSA. CDR3 residues: CASSLEDGRSRKAQHF. In DNA, the CDR3 is TGTGCCAGCAGCTTAGAGGACGGCAGGAGCCGAAAGGCCCAGCATTTT.

The V and J genes are TRBV5-1 and TRBJ2-2; D is unresolved. V was cut by 0 bases and J by 7 bases, with 7 bases left in between. Germline CDR1 and CDR2: SGHRS and YFSETQ. This CDR3 contains 13 residues. The DNA of the CDR3 is TGCGCCAGCAGCTTGGGTCCGCTCGGGGAGCTGTTTTTT. Its protein is CASSLGPLGELFF.

V gene TRBV11-1 combines with J gene TRBJ2-7; TRBD2 might be the D (5 bases). The V gene lost 3 bases and the J gene lost 5 bases, with 5 bases spanning the gap. In germline, CDR1 is SGHAT, CDR2 FQDESV (reference sequence). The CDR3 consists of 11 residues. The CDR3 sequence is CASSFGNEQYF. The DNA for the CDR3 is TGTGCCAGCAGCTTCGGGAACGAGCAGTACTTC.

This clonotype was observed a few times. The rearrangement joins TRBV11-2 to TRBJ2-5; the D gene is possibly TRBD1 (5 bases). V dropped 1 base and J dropped 6 bases, with 12 bases sitting between them. Germline V gives CDR1 SGHAT, CDR2 FQNNGV. The CDR3 spans 14 residues. CDR3 nucleotide sequence: TGTGCCAGCAGCTTAGTCAGGGCGAAACAGACCCAGTACTTC. Its protein is CASSLVRAKQTQYF.

The chain is built from TRBV2 and TRBJ1-2; 7 nucleotides align to TRBD1. V dropped 4 bases and J dropped 6; count of bases not matched to a gene: 8. The CDR3 spans 14 residues. Germline CDR1 reads SNHLY; CDR2 reads FYNNEI. As DNA, the CDR3 is TGTGCCAGCAGTGGGGTACAGGGGTACGATGGCTACACCTTC. Translation gives CASSGVQGYDGYTF.

This chain uses TRBV5-8 with TRBJ2-1; TRBD1 matches at 8 bases. Trimming cost V 2 bases and J 2 bases; bases outside gene matches: 6. The V gene's germline CDR1 is SGHTS and CDR2 YDEGEE. The CDR3 runs to 16 residues. The DNA for the CDR3 is TGTGCCAGCAGCTTCTTCCAGGGGGCTACCTACAATGAGCAGTTCTTC. It translates to CASSFFQGATYNEQFF.

The genes are TRBV28 and TRBJ2-2; no clear D. V was cut by 1 base and J by 5 bases, with 11 bases left in between. Germline V lookup: CDR1 MDHEN, CDR2 SYDVKM. This CDR3 has 15 residues. The CDR3 loop is CASSLSTPGTGELFF. The CDR3 nucleotides are TGTGCCAGCAGTTTATCCACCCCTGGGACCGGGGAGCTGTTTTTT.

This clonotype was found many times. The rearrangement uses TRBV11-2 and TRBJ2-1, with a tentative D call TRBD2 (6 bases). CDR1 is SGHAT, CDR2 FQNNGV, per germline. Trimming left V 6 bases short and J 0 bases short, with 21 bases between. This CDR3 comprises 18 residues. The CDR3 spells CASRPPAGLGRSYNEQFF. DNA of the CDR3: TGTGCCAGCAGACCTCCTGCGGGGCTGGGGCGCTCCTACAATGAGCAGTTCTTC.

At least ten counts were recorded for this clonotype. This chain joins TRBV28 and TRBJ2-7, with 8 positions matching TRBD1. This CDR3 spans 14 amino acids. Germline CDR1 and CDR2: MDHEN and SYDVKM. V lost 4 bases, J lost 3 bases, and 5 bases stayed unmatched. CDR3 coding DNA: TGTGCCAGCAGTTCCGGGACAGGAGTCTACGAGCAGTACGTC. It codes for CASSSGTGVYEQYV.

Many counts were recorded for this clonotype. The chain is built from TRBV7-2 and TRBJ2-5, with a tentative D call TRBD2 (6 bases). Germline CDR1 SGHTA, CDR2 FQGNSA. This CDR3 contains 14 residues. The V end lost 5 bases, the J end lost 1 base, and 11 bases lay between the germline ends. Here the CDR3 DNA reads TGTGCCAGCAGCCCGCTCGGGGGCCAAGAGACCCAGTACTTC. Protein sequence: CASSPLGGQETQYF.

The rearrangement uses TRBV27 and TRBJ2-7; D uncertain. This CDR3 has 14 residues. The germline CDR1 and CDR2 sequences are MNHEY and SMNVEV (reference sequence). Trimming took off 0 bases at V and 3 bases at J, with 9 bases between the two ends. CDR3 nucleotide sequence: TGTGCCAGCAGTTTATCTGGTCGAGACTACGAGCAGTACGTC. Amino acids: CASSLSGRDYEQYV.

This clonotype was seen a few times. The CDR3 is CSARDPPGTENTEAFF. The CDR3 nucleotides are TGCAGTGCTAGAGACCCACCCGGGACAGAGAACACTGAAGCTTTCTTT. The chain links TRBV20-1 to TRBJ1-1; 7 nucleotides align to TRBD1. V was pared by 0 bases and J by 1 base, with 8 bases of the junction left unmatched. The CDR3 runs to 16 residues. CDR1 and CDR2 from the germline V gene are DFQATT and SNEGSKA (reference sequence).

The chain recombines TRBV9 with TRBJ1-3, with a tentative D call TRBD1 (5 bases). The V end was cut by 4 bases, the J end by 0 bases, with 20 bases between. The CDR3 has 18 residues. Germline V gene data show CDR1 as SGDLS and CDR2 as YYNGEE. CDR3: CASSPRPSGASSGNTIYF. In nucleotides, the CDR3 is TGTGCCAGCAGCCCTCGGCCATCCGGGGCCAGCTCTGGAAACACCATATATTTT.

This clonotype has more than one count but fewer than ten. This chain joins TRBV12-3 or TRBV12-4 and TRBJ1-5; D not certain. The V gene lost 5 bases and the J gene lost 6 bases, with 14 bases spanning the gap. This CDR3 region has 14 residues. This CDR3 reads CASSRTSLGQPQHF. In DNA form, the CDR3 reads TGTGCCAGCAGTCGGACCTCCTTGGGTCAGCCCCAGCATTTT.

The chain combines TRBV7-2 with TRBJ2-7; D tentatively reads TRBD1 or TRBD2 (5 bases each). The germline V gene encodes CDR1 SGHTA and CDR2 FQGNSA. The CDR3 loop spans 15 amino acids. Trimming pared 3 bases from V and 4 bases from J, leaving 16 bases between. DNA for the CDR3: TGTGCCAGCAGCTTTTCCGGGACGAACCCTTACGAGCAGTACTTC. Amino acid sequence: CASSFSGTNPYEQYF.

The chain uses TRBV7-9 and TRBJ2-3, with D possibly being TRBD1 or TRBD2 (5 bases each). Trimming stripped 5 bases from V and 2 bases from J, with 11 bases between. This CDR3 is built from 14 residues. Germline V gene data show CDR1 as SEHNR and CDR2 as FQNEAQ (reference sequence). In DNA form, the CDR3 reads TGTGCCAGCAGCCCGGGACGGACCACAGATACGCAGTATTTT. It yields the protein CASSPGRTTDTQYF. Filled out from reference TRBV7-9 and TRBJ2-3, the complete variable domain reads DTGVSQNPRHKITKRGQNVTFRCDPISEHNRLYWYRQTLGQGPEFLTYFQNEAQLEKSRLLSDRFSAERPKGSFSTLEIQRTEQGDSAMYLCASSPGRTTDTQYFGPGTRLTVL.

The J gene is TRBJ1-2, the V gene TRBV20-1; no definite D call. Trimming left V 1 base short and J 2 bases short, with 5 bases between. This CDR3 contains 12 residues. The germline gives CDR1 DFQATT, CDR2 SNEGSKA (reference sequence). CDR3 sequence (DNA): TGCAGTGCTAGAGGGGAGAACTATGGCTACACCTTC. This encodes CSARGENYGYTF.

The rearrangement uses TRBV18 and TRBJ2-3, with 11 bases fitting TRBD2. V lost 4 bases, J lost 1 base, and 1 base stayed unmatched. The CDR3 consists of 15 residues. Germline CDR1 is KGHSH and CDR2 is LQKENI. CDR3 loop: CASSQTSGGTDTQYF. The DNA for the CDR3 is TGTGCCAGCTCACAGACTAGCGGGGGCACAGATACGCAGTATTTT.

Many counts were recorded for this clonotype. V gene TRBV7-8 combines with J gene TRBJ2-1, with 7 bases identical to TRBD1. Germline CDR1 is SGHVS and CDR2 is FQNEAQ. CDR3 length: 16 amino acids. The junction had 9 bases not matched to a gene; V was cut back by 3 bases and J by 4 bases. The chain's CDR3 is CASSLRGPPEYNEQFF. The CDR3 DNA reads as TGTGCCAGCAGCTTGAGGGGGCCACCCGAGTACAATGAGCAGTTCTTC.

This clonotype was picked up a small number of times. The chain has TRBV7-2 and TRBJ2-5; TRBD1 agrees at 7 bases. V dropped 5 bases and J dropped 0; count of bases not matched to a gene: 6. From germline, CDR1 is SGHTA and CDR2 FQGNSA. The CDR3 contains 15 residues. The CDR3 sequence is CASSIGTAYQETQYF. The CDR3 bases are TGTGCCAGCAGCATTGGGACAGCGTACCAAGAGACCCAGTACTTC.

The chain employs TRBV10-3 and TRBJ2-5; D is possibly TRBD1 or TRBD2 (5 bases each). CDR1 ENHRY and CDR2 SYGVKD come from the germline V gene. The length of the CDR3 is 13 residues. The V end was cut by 2 bases, the J end by 4 bases, with 8 bases between. The CDR3 loop is CAISEGAGETQYF. CDR3 DNA sequence: TGTGCCATCAGTGAGGGGGCGGGAGAGACCCAGTACTTC.

The sample holds one count of this clonotype. The chain couples TRBV6-1 to TRBJ1-5, with a possible D match to TRBD1 (6 bases). This CDR3 spans 15 amino acids. The germline CDR1 and CDR2 sequences are MNHNS and SASEGT. V gave up 11 bases and J gave up 4 bases, with 21 bases separating them. The chain's CDR3 is CAAGDPTGRNQPQHF. CDR3 DNA sequence: TGTGCCGCCGGGGACCCTACAGGGAGGAATCAGCCCCAGCATTTT.

This clonotype came up a few times. This chain joins TRBV7-3 and TRBJ2-1; D might be TRBD2 (5 bases). Germline lookup yields CDR1 SGHTA and CDR2 FQGTGA. The CDR3 has 12 amino acids. Trimming left V 3 bases short and J 9 bases short, with 9 bases between. CDR3 nucleotides: TGTGCCAGCAGCTTCCGCGAGGGTGAGCAGTTCTTC. Translating gives CASSFREGEQFF.